Described below is a single T cell receptor (beta chain) sequence and its context. The length of the CDR3 is 18 residues. In germline, CDR1 is SGHVS, CDR2 FQNEAQ. J lost 0 bases, V lost 0 bases, and 10 bases had no gene match. The data belong to a study of cytomegalovirus exposure and HLA in healthy donors. PCR amplification relied on 60 Vbeta primers (plus 13 Jbeta primers). Clones were read by immunoSEQ multiplex PCR, and TCRdb kept only the in-frame ones, dropping some. The sample yields 150,000 to 200,000 clones, around 80% seen once. Material for sequencing was PBMCs. The TCR was taken from a woman in her 30s in good health and CMV-seropositive. The V gene is TRBV7-8, the J gene TRBJ1-2; 7 nucleotides align to TRBD1. The CDR3 nucleotides are TGTGCCAGCAGCTTAGCGTCCGGGACAGAGACCCCTAACTATGGCTACACCTTC. Encoded protein: CASSLASGTETPNYGYTF.